This is a list of T cell receptor beta chains from one sample in a study of identical twins. TCRdb processed the 5' RACE reads anew with MiXCR; each CDR3 protein has one entry. The sample records fewer than 250,000 distinct CDR3 sequences, 15% to 20% being singletons. The sample was also linked to a second study, of T cells expressing NK-cell markers.

The specimen was CD8+ T cells sorted from blood. These receptors all stem from a woman aged 18-29 years in good health. Both conserved end residues are part of each CDR3. The order of the fields is V gene, clone size, J gene, D gene, CDR3 protein, CDR3 DNA. A D gene is named only where the DNA matches it firmly. Part of the rows lack a size; the others show once, few, many or a class for expanded clones.

TRBV6-2/TRBV6-3,few,TRBJ2-1,.,CASSYLAGYNNEQFF,TGTGCCAGCAGTTACCTCGCGGGGTATAACAATGAGCAGTTCTTC
TRBV7-2,.,TRBJ2-4,.,CASSLTGLQAKNIQYF,TGTGCCAGCAGTCTTACAGGATTGCAAGCCAAAAACATTCAGTACTTC
TRBV5-1,.,TRBJ2-5,TRBD1,CAGTLTGWETQYF,TGCGCCGGCACCCTGACAGGGTGGGAGACCCAGTACTTC
TRBV18,few,TRBJ2-5,.,CASSQQGAVDAFQETQYF,TGTGCCAGCTCACAGCAGGGCGCCGTGGACGCCTTCCAAGAGACCCAGTACTTC
TRBV11-2,few,TRBJ2-1,.,CASSPRLEIEQFF,TGTGCCAGCAGCCCAAGACTAGAGATTGAGCAGTTCTTC
TRBV11-2,.,TRBJ2-1,.,CASSLDLSPSGLHEQFF,TGTGCCAGCAGCTTAGATCTCTCCCCCTCCGGACTGCATGAGCAGTTCTTC
TRBV9,few,TRBJ2-5,TRBD1,CASSGGTGLETQYF,TGTGCCAGCAGCGGAGGGACAGGGCTGGAGACCCAGTACTTC
TRBV23-1,.,TRBJ2-5,.,CASSQSEGWKTQYF,TGCGCCAGCAGTCAATCAGAGGGGTGGAAGACCCAGTACTTC
TRBV6-2/TRBV6-3,few,TRBJ2-7,.,CASSYSPGDRYEQYF,TGTGCCAGCAGTTACTCGCCAGGGGATCGCTACGAGCAGTACTTC
TRBV15,few,TRBJ1-5,TRBD1,CATSRDRGRVQPQHF,TGTGCCACCAGCAGGGACAGGGGGCGAGTTCAGCCCCAGCATTTT
TRBV3-1,few,TRBJ2-3,.,CASGSLRLGGTDTQYF,TGTGCCAGCGGAAGTCTTAGACTAGGGGGCACAGATACGCAGTATTTT
TRBV19,.,TRBJ1-3,.,CASSPEAAGSSGNTIYF,TGTGCCAGTAGCCCCGAGGCCGCGGGATCTTCTGGAAACACCATATATTTT
TRBV7-9,.,TRBJ2-7,.,CASSPDEAGVPGYEQYF,TGTGCCAGCAGTCCGGACGAGGCTGGCGTCCCAGGGTACGAGCAGTACTTC
TRBV16,few,TRBJ2-1,.,CASSQSNGLSYNEQFF,TGTGCCAGCAGCCAATCGAATGGGCTCTCCTACAATGAGCAGTTCTTC
TRBV29-1,.,TRBJ2-7,TRBD1,CSVEDPGQGDTYEQYF,TGCAGCGTTGAAGATCCAGGACAGGGGGACACCTACGAGCAGTACTTC
TRBV27,few,TRBJ2-7,TRBD1,CASRDRGRNEQYF,TGTGCCAGCAGAGACAGGGGCCGAAACGAGCAGTACTTC
TRBV6-2/TRBV6-3,.,TRBJ2-1,TRBD2,CASSWVAGGREQFF,TGTGCCAGCAGTTGGGTAGCGGGAGGGCGCGAGCAGTTCTTC
TRBV4-2,few,TRBJ2-3,.,CASSQGDDLAPDTQYF,TGTGCCAGCAGCCAGGGGGATGACCTAGCTCCAGATACGCAGTATTTT
TRBV9,.,TRBJ2-2,.,CASSVSGTGELFF,TGTGCCAGCAGCGTGAGCGGGACCGGGGAGCTGTTTTTT
TRBV27,few,TRBJ2-2,TRBD1,CASTDRGSTGELFF,TGTGCCAGCACCGACAGGGGCTCCACCGGGGAGCTGTTTTTT
TRBV12-3/TRBV12-4,.,TRBJ1-1,.,CASSLRIFSFPEAFF,TGTGCCAGCAGTTTAAGGATCTTTAGTTTCCCTGAAGCTTTCTTT
TRBV3-1,.,TRBJ2-2,TRBD2,CASSQVKGWLAGPHRNTGELFF,TGTGCCAGCAGCCAAGTCAAAGGTTGGCTAGCGGGACCCCACCGAAACACCGGGGAGCTGTTTTTT
TRBV6-1,few,TRBJ1-1,.,CASRANLKALRNTEAFF,TGTGCCAGCAGGGCGAACCTCAAGGCTTTGAGGAACACTGAAGCTTTCTTT
TRBV6-1,few,TRBJ2-7,TRBD2,CASCRLAGSSYEQYF,TGTGCCAGCTGCAGACTAGCGGGGTCTTCCTACGAGCAGTACTTC
TRBV28,few,TRBJ2-7,.,CASSSLGALEQYF,TGTGCCAGCAGCTCCCTTGGGGCACTAGAGCAGTACTTC
TRBV9,.,TRBJ2-2,.,CASSAGWTGELFF,TGTGCCAGCAGCGCCGGCTGGACCGGGGAGCTGTTTTTT
TRBV3-1,few,TRBJ2-2,.,CASSPTGTVANTGELFF,TGTGCCAGCAGCCCGACCGGGACTGTGGCGAACACCGGGGAGCTGTTTTTT
TRBV4-3,many,TRBJ2-6,.,CASSQDRGSGANVLTF,TGCGCCAGCAGCCAAGATCGGGGTTCTGGGGCCAACGTCCTGACTTTC
TRBV9,.,TRBJ1-1,.,CASSVDFRF,TGTGCCAGCAGCGTTGACTTCCGTTTT
TRBV12-3/TRBV12-4,.,TRBJ2-1,TRBD2,CAHSWGGGAGDEQFF,TGTGCCCACTCGTGGGGGGGAGGAGCGGGCGATGAGCAGTTCTTC
TRBV6-4,medium-sized,TRBJ2-3,TRBD2,CASSESSGSTDTQYF,TGTGCCAGCAGTGAGTCTAGCGGGAGCACAGATACGCAGTATTTT
TRBV12-3/TRBV12-4,few,TRBJ2-5,.,CASSSSRETQYF,TGTGCCAGCAGTTCTTCAAGGGAGACCCAGTACTTC
TRBV3-1,once,TRBJ2-7,.,CASCPIRVPVEEQYF,TGTGCCAGCTGCCCAATCAGGGTCCCCGTAGAGGAGCAGTACTTC
TRBV19,.,TRBJ2-2,.,CASHFSGTGELFF,TGTGCCAGTCACTTTTCGGGAACCGGGGAGCTGTTTTTT
TRBV4-1,.,TRBJ2-1,TRBD1,CASSQDAGGSYNEQFF,TGCGCCAGCAGCCAAGACGCAGGGGGCTCCTACAATGAGCAGTTCTTC
TRBV5-1,many,TRBJ2-1,.,CASSLSNEQFF,TGCGCCAGCAGCTTAAGCAATGAGCAGTTCTTC
TRBV9,.,TRBJ1-1,.,CASSEIQGITEAFF,TGTGCCAGCAGCGAAATCCAGGGGATCACTGAAGCTTTCTTT
TRBV2,few,TRBJ2-2,TRBD1,CASIIGQGRNREELFF,TGTGCCAGCATCATAGGACAGGGTCGGAATAGGGAGGAGCTGTTTTTT
TRBV6-2/TRBV6-3,.,TRBJ2-5,TRBD2,CASSPHSGGAGETQYF,TGTGCCAGCAGCCCCCATAGCGGGGGGGCCGGCGAGACCCAGTACTTC
TRBV27,.,TRBJ2-7,.,CASWDTRDEQYF,TGTGCCTCCTGGGACACAAGGGACGAGCAGTACTTC
TRBV5-1,.,TRBJ2-7,.,CASSLVGHEQYF,TGCGCCAGCAGCTTGGTAGGCCACGAGCAGTACTTC
TRBV5-1,few,TRBJ1-2,TRBD1,CASSLAGTGYGYTF,TGCGCCAGCAGCTTGGCCGGGACAGGCTATGGCTACACCTTC
TRBV9,.,TRBJ2-3,TRBD2,CASSVSGGAVTDTQYF,TGTGCCAGCAGCGTGAGCGGGGGGGCTGTCACAGATACGCAGTATTTT
TRBV5-1,few,TRBJ2-2,TRBD2,CASSSWTRDDAMELFF,TGCGCCAGCAGCTCTTGGACTAGGGACGACGCAATGGAGCTGTTTTTT
TRBV12-3/TRBV12-4,.,TRBJ2-7,.,CASRGQTYERYF,TGTGCCAGCAGGGGACAAACCTACGAGCGGTACTTC
TRBV29-1,many,TRBJ1-2,.,CSVAITGVGGYTF,TGCAGCGTTGCAATTACGGGCGTCGGGGGCTACACCTTC
TRBV7-9,.,TRBJ1-2,.,CASNHGEDGYTF,TGTGCCAGCAACCACGGGGAGGATGGCTACACCTTC
TRBV2,few,TRBJ2-7,.,CASKELWTPLLHYEQYF,TGTGCCAGCAAAGAATTATGGACCCCCTTATTACACTACGAGCAGTACTTC
TRBV11-3,.,TRBJ2-7,TRBD2,CASSLSGLAPHEQYF,TGTGCCAGCAGCTTATCGGGACTAGCTCCTCACGAGCAGTACTTC
TRBV20-1,few,TRBJ2-7,.,CSARDRGGLLYEQYF,TGCAGTGCTAGAGATAGGGGGGGACTCTTATACGAGCAGTACTTC
TRBV7-9,.,TRBJ2-1,.,CASSLNPGASYNEQFF,TGTGCCAGCAGCTTAAACCCGGGGGCCTCCTACAATGAGCAGTTCTTC
TRBV7-9,many,TRBJ2-7,TRBD1,CASSPRTGGVYEQYF,TGTGCCAGCAGCCCCCGGACAGGGGGTGTCTACGAGCAGTACTTC
TRBV5-1,.,TRBJ2-7,.,CASSVNLAGRTTYEQYF,TGCGCCAGCAGCGTAAACCTAGCAGGCCGCACCACTTACGAGCAGTACTTC
TRBV19,.,TRBJ2-1,.,CASSIRGNEQFF,TGTGCCAGTAGTATAAGAGGCAATGAGCAGTTCTTC
TRBV9,few,TRBJ1-2,.,CASSKGGQRYGYTF,TGTGCCAGCAGCAAAGGGGGGCAGCGATATGGCTACACCTTC